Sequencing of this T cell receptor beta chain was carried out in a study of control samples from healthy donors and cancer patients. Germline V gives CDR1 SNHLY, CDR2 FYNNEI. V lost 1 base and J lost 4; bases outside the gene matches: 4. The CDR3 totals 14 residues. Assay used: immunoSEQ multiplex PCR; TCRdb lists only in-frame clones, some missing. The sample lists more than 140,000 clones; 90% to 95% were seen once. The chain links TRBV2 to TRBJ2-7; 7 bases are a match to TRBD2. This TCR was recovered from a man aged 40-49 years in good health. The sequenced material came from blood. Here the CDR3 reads CASSEEGRGYEQYF. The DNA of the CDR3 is TGTGCCAGCAGTGAAGAAGGGAGGGGTTACGAGCAGTACTTC.